This TCR beta chain was obtained from a study of chemoradiotherapy in HPV16-positive cancers. Study as a whole: A couple of HPV16-positive patients' cells yielded candidate HPV-specific clones and common motifs. Findings and caveats of the study: Candidate HPV-specific clones and E7-related TCR motifs grew in tumor during treatment. For HPV16-positive patients, expanding HPV-responsive T cells associated with longer recurrence-free survival.

In regard to this clone: Its antigen remains unknown.

Some clones are missing from TCRdb's copy, which holds only in-frame ones; the method was immunoSEQ multiplex PCR. Among thousands of clones listed, 65% to 80% were seen once. CDR1 is MDHEN, CDR2 SYDVKM, per germline. This CDR3 region has 14 residues. Trimming shortened V by 7 bases and J by 1 base, and 13 bases separated the two germline ends. This material consisted of tumor tissue, taken from a patient who underwent chemoradiotherapy. The chain uses TRBV28 and TRBJ1-1; the D is unclear. The receptor was isolated from a human donor with HPV-associated anogenital cancer. CDR3 coding DNA: TGTGCCAGCATGGAGATTAAGCGGAACACTGAAGCTTTCTTT. Residues: CASMEIKRNTEAFF.